This T cell receptor (beta chain) was retrieved from a study of shared clonotypes between healthy human individuals. Study outcomes and limitations: Lower generation probabilities were found for non-shared clonotypes than for those shared by all four donors. Shared across a few donors were around 5% of the naive CD4 clonotypes.

Trimming took 5 bases from V and 0 from J, leaving 12 bases between them. The CDR3 extends over 15 amino acids. CDR1 is WNHNN and CDR2 is SYGVQD in the germline V gene (reference sequence). Comments on this clone: Its specificity is unknown.

Donors comprised healthy HIV-negative adults lacking recent acute infections or vaccinations. Libraries were prepared by immunoSEQ multiplex PCR; TCRdb keeps only in-frame clonotypes and omits some of them. The sample includes roughly 1,600,000 clones, about 98.5% of them seen just once. The sequence was collected from a young man in good health. The sample taken for sequencing was naive CD4+ T cells sorted from blood. The subset is: CD45RA+ positively selected. The V gene is TRBV10-1, the J gene TRBJ2-3, with D perhaps matching TRBD2 (5 bases). Written as DNA, the CDR3 is TGCGCCAGCAGTTCCTCGGGCGGGAGCACAGATACGCAGTATTTT. Residues: CASSSSGGSTDTQYF.